This T cell receptor beta chain was observed in a study of monozygotic twins with inflammatory bowel disease. Germline V gene sequence: CDR1 DFQATT, CDR2 SNEGSKA (reference sequence). This CDR3 contains 13 residues. TCRdb reanalyzed the 5' RACE reads, giving one entry per CDR3 protein sequence and no DNA. Here the sample table reports around 370,000 distinct CDR3 sequences. Concerning this clonotype itself: Its target is not known.

Total RNA isolation used whole blood (no T cell sorting was performed). The study's findings and limits: A reduction in TCRbeta diversity (inverse Simpson) was seen in IBD patients relative to healthy co-twins.

This chain joins TRBV20-1 and TRBJ2-5. The source is a human donor with ulcerative colitis or Crohn's disease, or a healthy co-twin of an affected twin (not recorded which). The sample consisted of blood. The CDR3 sequence: CSARDRYRETQYF.